This T cell receptor beta chain was retrieved from a study of CD8+ T cells in alopecia areata. Findings of the study overall: A great number of expanded lesional clones endured in scalp and blood during tofacitinib.

Points on this clone: Its antigen is currently unknown.

Described treatment: oral pan-JAK inhibitor, 5-10 mg twice daily. Following RNA extraction, reverse transcription yielded cDNA that acted as the sequencing template. Clones were sequenced by immunoSEQ multiplex PCR, and TCRdb holds only the in-frame ones, with some missing. The data show roughly 220,000 clones, 35% to 45% seen once. The V and J ends lost 4 bases and 3 bases respectively, with 19 bases between them. The CDR3 runs to 16 residues. Germline V gene data show CDR1 as MNHEY and CDR2 as SVGAGI. The sequence came from a human donor with alopecia areata. The starting material was CD4+ T cells sorted from blood, obtained between weeks 30 and 35, from a patient treated with tofacitinib. The chain carries TRBV6-5 and TRBJ2-7; D could derive from TRBD1 or TRBD2 (6 bases each). CDR3 in amino acids: CASSFSPTGGNYEQYF. DNA of the CDR3: TGTGCCAGCAGTTTTAGCCCGACAGGCGGGAACTACGAGCAGTACTTC.